This record concerns one T cell receptor (beta chain) sequence. Unmatched junction bases numbered 10, after V lost 6 bases and J lost 8 bases. Germline V gene sequence: CDR1 MNHEY, CDR2 SVGAGI. The CDR3 is made up of 14 amino acids. The entry originates in a study of blood T cell repertoires in COVID-19. Across the study: Italy, Spain and the United States were the sources of the convalescent and acute COVID-19 samples. In each case, the material was cDNA or gDNA derived from T cells, B-cell-depleted T cells, or PBMCs.

In the study's own analysis: Amplified reference gene primers provided the basis for estimating nucleated cell counts. Only in-frame clones appear in the TCRdb table, and some are missing; sequencing was by immunoSEQ multiplex PCR. V and J calls and clone size are those listed in that table; D and trimming were worked out from the DNA. The sample has some 29,000 clones, more than 70% seen once; the top ten hold less than 3.5%. The TCR originated in a human donor in a cohort sampled during active COVID-19. Material for sequencing was peripheral blood. The rearrangement uses TRBV6-5 and TRBJ1-2; TRBD1 agrees at 9 bases. Here the CDR3 reads CASSFRGTGKGYTF. DNA of the CDR3: TGTGCCAGCAGCTTCAGAGGGACAGGGAAAGGCTACACCTTC.